The TCR beta chain described here comes from a study of blood T cell repertoires in COVID-19. Study information: Acute and convalescent COVID-19 specimens originated in the United States, Italy and Spain. T cells, B-cell-depleted T cells, or PBMCs provided the cDNA or gDNA that served as material.

Resolution of symptoms, clearance, or two negative PCRs was present in recovered Cohort 3 donors. Original processing methods: Reference gene primer amplification yielded estimated nucleated cell counts. Sequencing used immunoSEQ multiplex PCR; TCRdb keeps in-frame clones, though not all of them. The DNA was the basis for D and trimming; V, J and clone size are from that table. In the table there are about 390,000 clones, around nine tenths of which are singletons. This CDR3 spans 15 amino acids. Germline V gene sequence: CDR1 SNHLY, CDR2 FYNNEI. With V trimmed by 4 bases and J by 2 bases, 4 bases remained unmatched.

This TCR was sampled from a woman between 45 and 65 years old who had recovered from COVID-19. The rearrangement joins TRBV2 to TRBJ1-1, with 10 bases that match TRBD1. The sample was PBMCs or T cells enriched from blood (not recorded which). Written as DNA, the CDR3 is TGTGCCAGCAGTGCGGGACAGGGGATTAACACTGAAGCTTTCTTT. Its protein is CASSAGQGINTEAFF.